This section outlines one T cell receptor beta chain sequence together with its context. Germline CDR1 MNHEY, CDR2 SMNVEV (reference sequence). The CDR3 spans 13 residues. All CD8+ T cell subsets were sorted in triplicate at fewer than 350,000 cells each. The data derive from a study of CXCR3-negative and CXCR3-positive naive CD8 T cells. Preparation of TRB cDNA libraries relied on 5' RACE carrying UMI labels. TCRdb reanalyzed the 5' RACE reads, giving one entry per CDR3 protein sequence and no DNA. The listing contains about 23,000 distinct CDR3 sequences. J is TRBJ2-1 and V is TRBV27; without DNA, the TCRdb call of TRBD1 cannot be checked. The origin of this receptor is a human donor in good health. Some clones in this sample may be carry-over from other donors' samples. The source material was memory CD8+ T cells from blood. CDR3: CASSYNPGGEQFF.